The sequence of this T cell receptor beta chain was determined in a study of T cells in Graves' hyperthyroidism and ophthalmopathy. Study-wide results and caveats: Researchers found most expanded thyroid clonotypes above 0.001 in blood as well.

In the case of this clonotype: The antigen is not known.

Diagnoses were made from clinical symptoms, serum measures (thyroxine and TRAb), thyroid ultrasound and orbital computed tomography. The investigators amplified TCR beta CDR3 regions from RNA transcripts. An initial round of RT-PCR targeting the TCR CDR3 relied on the HTBI primer set. TCRdb re-called the multiplex PCR reads through MiXCR, storing one row per CDR3 protein. The sample yields about 540,000 distinct CDR3 sequences, 40% to 55% seen once. Sequencing was performed on peripheral blood or thyroid tissue (not recorded which). This TCR derives from a woman between 18 and 29 years old with Graves' hyperthyroidism.

The chain's CDR3 is CSASQMSGGLALHF. The CDR3 bases are TGCAGTGCTAGTCAGATGAGTGGGGGGCTGGCCCTCCACTTT. This chain uses TRBV20-1 with TRBJ1-6; maybe TRBD1 (6 bases). CDR3 length equals 14 residues. V gave up 3 bases and J gave up 14 bases, with 20 bases separating them. Germline V CDR1 and CDR2: DFQATT, SNEGSKA (reference sequence).